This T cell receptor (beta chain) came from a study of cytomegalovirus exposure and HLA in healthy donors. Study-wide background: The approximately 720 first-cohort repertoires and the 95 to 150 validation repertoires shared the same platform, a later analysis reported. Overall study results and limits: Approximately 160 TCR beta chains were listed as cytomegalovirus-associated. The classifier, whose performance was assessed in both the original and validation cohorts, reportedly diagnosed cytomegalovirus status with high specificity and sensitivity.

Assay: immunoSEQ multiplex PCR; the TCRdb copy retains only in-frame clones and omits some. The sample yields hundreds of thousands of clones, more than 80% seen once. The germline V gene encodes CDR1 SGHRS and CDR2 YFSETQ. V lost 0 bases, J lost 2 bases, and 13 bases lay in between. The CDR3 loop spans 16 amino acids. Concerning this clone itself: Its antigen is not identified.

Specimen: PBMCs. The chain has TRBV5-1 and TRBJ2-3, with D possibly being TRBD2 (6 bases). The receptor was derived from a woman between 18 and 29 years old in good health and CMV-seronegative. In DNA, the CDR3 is TGCGCCAGCAGCTTGGTCGGCGGGGTCCTCACAGATACGCAGTATTTT. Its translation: CASSLVGGVLTDTQYF.